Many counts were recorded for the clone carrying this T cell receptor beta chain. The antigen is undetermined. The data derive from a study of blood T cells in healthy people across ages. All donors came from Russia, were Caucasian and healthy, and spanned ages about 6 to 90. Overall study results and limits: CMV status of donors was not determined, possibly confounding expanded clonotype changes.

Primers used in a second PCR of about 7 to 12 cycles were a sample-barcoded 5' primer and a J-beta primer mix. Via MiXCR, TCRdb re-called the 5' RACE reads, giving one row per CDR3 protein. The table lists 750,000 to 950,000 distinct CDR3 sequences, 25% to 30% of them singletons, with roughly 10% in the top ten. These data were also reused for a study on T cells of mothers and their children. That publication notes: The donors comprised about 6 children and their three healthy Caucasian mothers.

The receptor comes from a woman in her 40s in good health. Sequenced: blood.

CDR3 nucleotide sequence: TGTGCCAGCAGCTTAAGGTTAGCGGACGTCAATGAGCAGTTCTTC. Translated: CASSLRLADVNEQFF. The chain employs TRBV7-6 and TRBJ2-1; a weak D match, TRBD2 (6 bases). This CDR3 spans 15 amino acids. Germline V lookup: CDR1 SGHVS, CDR2 FNYEAQ. The V end was cut by 2 bases, the J end by 6 bases, with 14 bases between.